Listed below are T cell receptor beta chains from one sample, sequenced in a study of T cell repertoires in cytomegalovirus infection. TCRdb used MiXCR to reprocess the reads, holding one entry per CDR3 protein. Seen here are some 130,000 distinct CDR3 sequences, approximately 9.2% observed once, and the top ten hold around a tenth. Sequenced input: PBMCs. Receptors were obtained from a human donor in good health (CMV status not recorded). Some clones in this sample may be carry-over from other donors' samples. CDR3s include the opening cysteine and the closing phenylalanine or tryptophan. The D gene is left open where the match is weak. Size is stated for part of the rows, as once, few or many counts, or as a class when the clone is expanded.

D gene,V gene,clone size,J gene,CDR3 DNA,CDR3 protein
-,TRBV19,many,TRBJ2-1,TGTGCCAGTAGTATCTGGGTCGGGAGCTCGGTTTATAATGAGCAGTTCTTC,CASSIWVGSSVYNEQFF
-,TRBV6-6,many,TRBJ1-2,TGTGCCAGCAGGCCACAGGGCCTCAACAACTATGGCTACACCTTC,CASRPQGLNNYGYTF
TRBD2,TRBV19,-,TRBJ2-1,TGTGCCACCAATCGGGGGGTTTGGAATGAGCAGTTCTTC,CATNRGVWNEQFF
-,TRBV7-2,many,TRBJ2-3,TGTGCCAGCAGCTTAGGAACTTTTCGCACAGATACGCAGTATTTT,CASSLGTFRTDTQYF
-,TRBV29-1,few,TRBJ2-5,TGCAGCGTTGCTGGGATTCGTGAGACCCAGTACTTC,CSVAGIRETQYF
-,TRBV29-1,-,TRBJ1-2,TGCAGCGCCGAGGGAACAAACTATGGCTACACCTTC,CSAEGTNYGYTF
-,TRBV7-9,many,TRBJ2-7,TGTGCCAGCAGCTTAGCGCTCGGACAGCCCTCCTACGAGCAGTACTTC,CASSLALGQPSYEQYF
-,TRBV20-1,many,TRBJ2-5,TGCAGTGCTCAGACCCGGGCCCCGGGGACCCAGTACTTC,CSAQTRAPGTQYF
-,TRBV6-5,few,TRBJ1-2,TGTGCCAGCAGTCGACGGGGTCTTAACTATGGCTACACCTTC,CASSRRGLNYGYTF
-,TRBV20-1,many,TRBJ1-1,TGCAGTGCTAGAGATCAGAGGAGACAGATGAACACTGAAGCTTTCTTT,CSARDQRRQMNTEAFF
-,TRBV7-3,many,TRBJ2-5,TGTGCCAGCAGTCCACAGGGAGGTCAAGAGACCCAGTACTTC,CASSPQGGQETQYF
-,TRBV7-8,-,TRBJ1-5,TGTGCCAGCAGCTTTACAGGGACGAGCAATCAGCCCCAGCATTTT,CASSFTGTSNQPQHF
-,TRBV28,few,TRBJ2-7,TGTGCCAGCAGTTTAAGAGCGGCGGTCTCCTACGAGCAGTACTTC,CASSLRAAVSYEQYF
-,TRBV20-1,-,TRBJ2-5,TGCAGTGCTCGTTCGGACAGTCCCACGGAGACCCAGTACTTC,CSARSDSPTETQYF
TRBD2,TRBV28,many,TRBJ2-1,TGTGCCAGCAGTTTATGGGCAAGCGGGGGGGACAATGAGCAGTTCTTC,CASSLWASGGDNEQFF
-,TRBV2,few,TRBJ2-1,TGTGCCAGCAGTGAATACACCGATAATATTAATGAGCAGTTCTTC,CASSEYTDNINEQFF
TRBD1,TRBV5-1,few,TRBJ1-1,TGCGCCAGCAGCTTGGCATCACAGGGGGCGCTGGGGGCTTTCTTT,CASSLASQGALGAFF
-,TRBV20-1,many,TRBJ1-2,TGCAGTGCCCCTGGGGGAGGGGATGGCTACACCTTC,CSAPGGGDGYTF
-,TRBV6-6,-,TRBJ2-6,TGTGCCAGCAGCCCGACAGGACGGGCCTCTGGGGCCAACGTCCTGACTTTC,CASSPTGRASGANVLTF
-,TRBV19,many,TRBJ1-5,TGTGCCAGTGCGGGGCAGGGCAATCAGCCCCAGCATTTT,CASAGQGNQPQHF
-,TRBV19,many,TRBJ1-1,TGTGCCAGTAGGGCAGGGATTGGGAACACTGAAGCTTTCTTT,CASRAGIGNTEAFF
-,TRBV2,many,TRBJ2-5,TGTGCCAGCAGTGAGGTCGAACTTTCGCCCTTC,CASSEVELSPF
-,TRBV6-6,-,TRBJ1-1,TGTGCCAGCAGCGGAGTCCTGAACACTGAAGCTTTCTTT,CASSGVLNTEAFF
-,TRBV11-2,many,TRBJ2-5,TGTGCCAGCAGCTTAGGAATCGACCTACAAGAGACCCAGTACTTC,CASSLGIDLQETQYF
-,TRBV28,few,TRBJ1-2,TGTGCCAGCACCCCATCGGGGTTAATAACGGGCTACACCTTC,CASTPSGLITGYTF
-,TRBV11-2,many,TRBJ1-1,TGTGCCAGCAGCTTCGGGGTTGGGGGGGACACTGAAGCTTTCTTT,CASSFGVGGDTEAFF